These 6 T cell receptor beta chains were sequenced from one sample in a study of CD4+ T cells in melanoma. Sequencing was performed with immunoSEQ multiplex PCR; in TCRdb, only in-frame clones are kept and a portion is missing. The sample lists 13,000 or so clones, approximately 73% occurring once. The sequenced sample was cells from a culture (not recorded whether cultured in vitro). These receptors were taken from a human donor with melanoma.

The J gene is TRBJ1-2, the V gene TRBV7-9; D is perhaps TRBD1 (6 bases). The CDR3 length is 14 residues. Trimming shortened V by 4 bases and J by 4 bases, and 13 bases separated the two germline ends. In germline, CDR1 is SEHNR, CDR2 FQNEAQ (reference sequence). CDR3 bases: TGTGCCAGCAGCTGGGGAGGGGGAAGCTATGGCTACACCTTC. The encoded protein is CASSWGGGSYGYTF.

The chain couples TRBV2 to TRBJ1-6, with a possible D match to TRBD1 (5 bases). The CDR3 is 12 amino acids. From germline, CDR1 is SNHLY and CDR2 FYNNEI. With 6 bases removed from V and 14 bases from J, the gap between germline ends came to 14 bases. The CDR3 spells CASRNRGPSLHF. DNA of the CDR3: TGTGCCAGCAGGAATAGGGGCCCGTCCCTCCACTTT.

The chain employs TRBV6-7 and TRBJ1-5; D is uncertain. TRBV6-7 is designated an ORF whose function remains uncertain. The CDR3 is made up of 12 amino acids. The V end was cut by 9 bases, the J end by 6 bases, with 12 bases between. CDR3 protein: CARDGVSQPQHF. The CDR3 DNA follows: TGTGCCAGGGATGGGGTTTCTCAGCCCCAGCATTTT.

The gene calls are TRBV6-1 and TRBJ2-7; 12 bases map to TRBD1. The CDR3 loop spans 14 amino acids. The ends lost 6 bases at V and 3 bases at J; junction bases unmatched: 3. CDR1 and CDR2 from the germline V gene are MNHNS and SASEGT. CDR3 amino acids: CASRGTGGFYEQYF. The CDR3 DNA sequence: TGTGCCAGCAGGGGGACAGGGGGCTTCTACGAGCAGTACTTC.

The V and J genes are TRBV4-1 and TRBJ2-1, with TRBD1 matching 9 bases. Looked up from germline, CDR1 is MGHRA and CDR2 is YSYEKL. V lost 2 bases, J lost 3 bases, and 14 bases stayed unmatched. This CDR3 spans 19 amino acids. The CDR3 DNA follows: TGCGCCAGCAGCCAACTCTTAGGGACAGGGTTCATTTTCTACAATGAGCAGTTCTTC. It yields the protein CASSQLLGTGFIFYNEQFF.

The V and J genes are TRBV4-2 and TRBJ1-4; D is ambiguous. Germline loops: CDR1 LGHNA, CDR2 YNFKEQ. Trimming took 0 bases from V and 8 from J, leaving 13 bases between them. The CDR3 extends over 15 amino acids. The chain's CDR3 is CASSQDLGGGEKLFF. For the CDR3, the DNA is TGTGCCAGCAGCCAAGATCTGGGAGGTGGGGAAAAACTGTTTTTT.